This T cell receptor (beta chain) was recorded in a study of blood T cell repertoires in COVID-19. Regarding this clone: The sample holds other DNA sequences that translate to the same CDR3.

V was pared by 0 bases and J by 7 bases, with 8 bases between. This CDR3 region has 14 residues. CDR1 is SGHNT and CDR2 is YYREEE in the germline V gene (reference sequence). TCRdb's table, derived via immunoSEQ multiplex PCR, lists solely in-frame clones and lacks some. The data contain about 360,000 clones, about 87% of them singletons. This receptor was taken from a human donor in a cohort sampled during active COVID-19. The chain employs TRBV5-4 and TRBJ1-6; D perhaps matches TRBD1 (6 bases). Sequencing was performed on peripheral blood. The CDR3 region has the DNA TGTGCCAGCAGCTTGGACACAGGGAATTCACCCCTCCACTTT. It codes for CASSLDTGNSPLHF.